This TCR beta chain stems from a study of blood T cell repertoires in COVID-19. This CDR3 comprises 14 residues. V shed 6 bases and J 7 bases; nucleotides not matched to a gene: 10. From germline, CDR1 is ENHRY and CDR2 SYGVKD. Clones were sequenced by immunoSEQ multiplex PCR, and TCRdb holds only the in-frame ones, with some missing. Of about 94,000 clones in the sample, over 70% were seen once. Sequencing input: peripheral blood. This TCR derives from a human donor in a cohort sampled during active COVID-19. This rearrangement joins TRBV10-3 to TRBJ1-2; 8 nucleotides align to TRBD1. CDR3: CAIRLGTGMSGYTF. CDR3 nucleotide sequence: TGTGCCATCAGGCTAGGGACAGGAATGAGTGGCTACACCTTC.